This T cell receptor beta chain was observed in a study of CXCR3-negative and CXCR3-positive naive CD8 T cells. Study-level findings and limits: Memory cells showed distinct TRBV-TRBJ patterns, while the two naive subsets matched.

A note on this clonotype: What it recognizes is unknown.

Germline V CDR1 and CDR2: DFQATT, SNEGSKA (reference sequence). This CDR3 has 14 residues. The libraries of TRB cDNA were constructed through 5' RACE using UMI labels. TCRdb re-called the 5' RACE reads, yielding one record per CDR3 amino acid sequence without DNA. Its table records around 50,000 distinct CDR3 sequences. The chain combines TRBV20-1 with TRBJ2-7; TCRdb designates TRBD1, a call that cannot be tested without DNA. Material for sequencing was naive CXCR3- CD8+ T cells from blood. Documented subset: CD45RO-CCR7+CD27+CD95- naive CD8+ T cells lacking CXCR3 (TNR3-). The sequence was obtained from a human donor in good health. Some clones in this sample may be carry-over from other donors' samples. CDR3 region: CSAGRPDHLDEQYF.